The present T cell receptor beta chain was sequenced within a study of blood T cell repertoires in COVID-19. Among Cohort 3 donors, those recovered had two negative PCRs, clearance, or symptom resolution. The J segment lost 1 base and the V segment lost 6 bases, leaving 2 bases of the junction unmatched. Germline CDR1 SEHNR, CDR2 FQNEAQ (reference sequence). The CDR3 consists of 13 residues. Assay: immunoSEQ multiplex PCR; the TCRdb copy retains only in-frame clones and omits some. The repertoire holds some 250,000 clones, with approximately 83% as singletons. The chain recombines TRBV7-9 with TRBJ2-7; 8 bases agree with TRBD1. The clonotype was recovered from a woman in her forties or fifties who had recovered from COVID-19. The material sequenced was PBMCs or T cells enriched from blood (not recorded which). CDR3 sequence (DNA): TGTGCCAGCAGTCGGACAGGGTCCTACGAGCAGTACTTC. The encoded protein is CASSRTGSYEQYF. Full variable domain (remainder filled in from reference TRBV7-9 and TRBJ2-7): DTGVSQNPRHKITKRGQNVTFRCDPISEHNRLYWYRQTLGQGPEFLTYFQNEAQLEKSRLLSDRFSAERPKGSFSTLEIQRTEQGDSAMYLCASSRTGSYEQYFGPGTRLTVT.